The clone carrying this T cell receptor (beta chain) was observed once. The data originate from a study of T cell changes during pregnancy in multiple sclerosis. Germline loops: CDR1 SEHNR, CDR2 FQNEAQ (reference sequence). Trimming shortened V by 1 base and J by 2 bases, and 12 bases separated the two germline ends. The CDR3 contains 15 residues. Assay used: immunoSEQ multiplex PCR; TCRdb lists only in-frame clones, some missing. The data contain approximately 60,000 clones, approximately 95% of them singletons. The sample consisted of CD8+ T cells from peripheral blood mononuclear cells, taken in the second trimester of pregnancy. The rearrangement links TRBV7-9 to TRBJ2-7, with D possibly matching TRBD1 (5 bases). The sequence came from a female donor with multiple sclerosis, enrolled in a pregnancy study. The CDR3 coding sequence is TGTGCCAGCAGCTTAGAAAAAGGGGTGGCCTACGAGCAGTACTTC. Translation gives CASSLEKGVAYEQYF.